In its sample, the clone carrying this TCR beta chain was seen a few times. Its antigen remains unidentified. In germline, CDR1 is SGHNT, CDR2 YYREEE (reference sequence). The CDR3 consists of 12 residues. V gave up 4 bases and J gave up 14 bases, with 16 bases separating them. This entry belongs to a study of CD4 T cells in relation to SARS-CoV-2 and coronaviruses. The unexposed donors gave CD4+ T cells in about 2011-2018, prior to COVID-19. Study-wide results and caveats: In around 60% of donors, memory CD4+ clonotypes crossrecognized SARS-CoV-2 and at least one common cold coronavirus spike.

Assay used: immunoSEQ multiplex PCR; TCRdb lists only in-frame clones, some missing. The sample consists of more than 50,000 clones, 86% of them appearing once. This receptor was obtained from a human donor in good health. The chain links TRBV5-4 to TRBJ2-1; D might be TRBD1 (6 bases). Sequenced material: memory CD4+ T cells from PBMCs. The CDR3 sequence: CASSTGRGAEFF. CDR3 in DNA: TGTGCCAGCAGCACGGGCAGGGGCGCGGAGTTCTTC.